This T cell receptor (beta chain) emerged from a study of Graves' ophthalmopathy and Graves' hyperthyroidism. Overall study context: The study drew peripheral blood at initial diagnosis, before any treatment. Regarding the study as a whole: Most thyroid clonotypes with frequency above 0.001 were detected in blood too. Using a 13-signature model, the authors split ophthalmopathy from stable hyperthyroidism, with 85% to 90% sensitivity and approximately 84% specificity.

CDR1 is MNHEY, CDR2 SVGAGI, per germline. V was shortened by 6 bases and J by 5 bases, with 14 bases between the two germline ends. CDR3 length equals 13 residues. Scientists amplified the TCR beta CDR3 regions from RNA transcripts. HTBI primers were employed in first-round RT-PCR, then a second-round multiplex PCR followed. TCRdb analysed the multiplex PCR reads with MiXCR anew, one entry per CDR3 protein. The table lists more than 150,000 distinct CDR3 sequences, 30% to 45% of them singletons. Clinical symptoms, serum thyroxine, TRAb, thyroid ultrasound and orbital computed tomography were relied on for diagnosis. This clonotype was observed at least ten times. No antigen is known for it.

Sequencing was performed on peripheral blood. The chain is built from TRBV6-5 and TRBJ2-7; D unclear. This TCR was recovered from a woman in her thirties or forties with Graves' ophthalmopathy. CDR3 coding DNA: TGTGCCAGCAGAAACAGTCCTGGAAACGAGCAGTACTTC. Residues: CASRNSPGNEQYF.